This T cell receptor (beta chain) was recovered during a study of cytomegalovirus exposure and HLA in healthy donors. Some clones are missing from TCRdb's copy, which holds only in-frame ones; the method was immunoSEQ multiplex PCR. The sample has about 160,000 clones; roughly nine tenths are singletons. Findings of the study overall: It was reported that the classifier diagnosed cytomegalovirus status with high specificity and sensitivity in both the original and validation cohorts. The study flagged around 150 TCR beta chains as cytomegalovirus-associated.

Donors were drawn from the approximately 110-subject validation cohort, separate from the roughly 700-subject first cohort. CDR1 SEHNR and CDR2 FQNEAQ come from the germline V gene (reference sequence). The CDR3 has 14 amino acids. The J segment lost 3 bases and the V segment lost 3 bases, leaving 3 bases of the junction unmatched. This clone was observed once. Antigen specificity is unknown. Input material: PBMCs. This TCR came from a man between 18 and 35 years old in good health and CMV-seropositive. J is TRBJ2-7 and V is TRBV7-9, with 9 bases identical to TRBD1. Here the CDR3 DNA reads TGTGCCAGCAGCTTTGGACAGGGGATCTACGAGCAGTACTTC. Translated: CASSFGQGIYEQYF.